These 3 T cell receptor beta chains were all obtained from the same sample, sequenced in a study of T cell repertoires in cytomegalovirus infection. These TCRs' antigens remain unknown. In TCRdb, the reads were re-called with MiXCR into one record per CDR3 protein. The sample consists of tens of thousands of distinct CDR3 sequences, 20% of them appearing once. Here the sequenced sample was CD8+ T cells from cultured PBMCs, taken from culture after CMV antigen stimulation. The receptors come from a human donor in good health (CMV status not recorded). Some clones in this sample may be carry-over from other donors' samples.

As regards this clonotype: Since a much larger clone is just one base distant, this may be a read error. This rearrangement joins TRBV20-1 to TRBJ2-2, with 7 bases aligning to TRBD1. Germline CDR1 DFQATT, CDR2 SNEGSKA (reference sequence). J gave up 9 bases and V 5 bases, and 15 bases lay outside the gene matches. The CDR3 extends over 15 amino acids. The DNA of the CDR3 is TGCAGTGCTCGGGGTAGCGACAGGGCAACCAGGGAGCTGTTTTTT. This sequence encodes CSARGSDRATRELFF.

V gene TRBV9 combines with J gene TRBJ2-3; D remains ambiguous. The length of the CDR3 is 12 residues. Trimming stripped 4 bases from V and 2 bases from J, with 5 bases between. From germline, CDR1 is SGDLS and CDR2 YYNGEE. The CDR3 region is CASSMYTDTQYF. The DNA for the CDR3 is TGTGCCAGCAGCATGTACACAGATACGCAGTATTTT.

The sample holds a few counts of this clonotype. The rearrangement links TRBV7-6 to TRBJ1-1, with D hard to call. CDR1 and CDR2 from the germline V gene are SGHVS and FNYEAQ. There are 13 residues in the CDR3. The germline V and J ends were trimmed by 5 bases and 8 bases, with 15 bases remaining between them. CDR3 residues: CASSHLPESEAFF. In nucleotides, the CDR3 is TGTGCCAGCAGCCATCTCCCGGAGTCGGAAGCTTTCTTT.